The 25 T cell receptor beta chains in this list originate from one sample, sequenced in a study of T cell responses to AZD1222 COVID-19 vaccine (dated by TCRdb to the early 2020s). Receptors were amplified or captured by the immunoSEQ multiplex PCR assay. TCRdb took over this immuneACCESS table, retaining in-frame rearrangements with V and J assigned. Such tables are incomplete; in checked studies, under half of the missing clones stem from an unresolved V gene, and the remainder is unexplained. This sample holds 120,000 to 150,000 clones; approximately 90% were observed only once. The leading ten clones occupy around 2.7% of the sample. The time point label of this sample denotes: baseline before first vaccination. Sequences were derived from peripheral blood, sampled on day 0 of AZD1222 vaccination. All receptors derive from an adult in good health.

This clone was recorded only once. CDR3 protein: CASSLLAGYLAFF. The CDR3 region has the DNA TGTGCCAGCAGCTTATTGGCAGGGTACCTAGCTTTCTTT. V and J are TRBV7-2 and TRBJ1-1, with a possible D match to TRBD1 (5 bases). This CDR3 has 13 amino acids. Germline values: CDR1 SGHTA, CDR2 FQGNSA. Trimming removed 2 bases at V and 10 bases at J, with 14 bases between.

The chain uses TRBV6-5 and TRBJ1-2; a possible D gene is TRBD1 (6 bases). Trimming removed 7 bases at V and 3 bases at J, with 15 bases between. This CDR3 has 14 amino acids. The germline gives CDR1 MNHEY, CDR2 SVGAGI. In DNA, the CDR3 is TGTGCCAGCATAAAGGGGGGCAGTTACTATGGCTACACCTTC. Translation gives CASIKGGSYYGYTF.

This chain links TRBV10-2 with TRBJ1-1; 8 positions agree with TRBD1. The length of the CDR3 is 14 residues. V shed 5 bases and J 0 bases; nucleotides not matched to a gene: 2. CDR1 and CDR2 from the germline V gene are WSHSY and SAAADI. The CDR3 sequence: CASSLGQVNTEAFF. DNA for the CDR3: TGCGCCAGCAGTCTGGGACAGGTGAACACTGAAGCTTTCTTT.

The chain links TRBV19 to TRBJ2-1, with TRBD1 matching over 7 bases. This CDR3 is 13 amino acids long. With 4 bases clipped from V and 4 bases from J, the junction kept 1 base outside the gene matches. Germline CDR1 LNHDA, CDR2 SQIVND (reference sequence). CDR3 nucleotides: TGTGCCAGTAGTACGGGACAGTACAATGAGCAGTTCTTC. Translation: CASSTGQYNEQFF.

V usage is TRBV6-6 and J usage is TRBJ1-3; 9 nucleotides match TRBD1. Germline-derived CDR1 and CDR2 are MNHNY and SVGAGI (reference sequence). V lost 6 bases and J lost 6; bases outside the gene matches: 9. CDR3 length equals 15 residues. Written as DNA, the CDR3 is TGTGCCAGCAGCGGGACAGGGCTGACCGCAAACACCATATATTTT. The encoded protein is CASSGTGLTANTIYF.

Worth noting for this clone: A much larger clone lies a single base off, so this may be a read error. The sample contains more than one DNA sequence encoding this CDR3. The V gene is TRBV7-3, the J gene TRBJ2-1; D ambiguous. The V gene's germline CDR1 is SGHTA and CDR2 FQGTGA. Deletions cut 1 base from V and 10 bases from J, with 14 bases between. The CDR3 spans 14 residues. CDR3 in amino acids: CASSLMIGPGEQFF. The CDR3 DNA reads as TGTGCCAGCAGCTTAATGATAGGCCCCGGCGAGCAGTTCTTC.

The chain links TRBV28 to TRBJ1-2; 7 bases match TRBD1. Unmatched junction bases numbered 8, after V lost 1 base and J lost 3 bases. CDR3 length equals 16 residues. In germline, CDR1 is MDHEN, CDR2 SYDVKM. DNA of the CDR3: TGTGCCAGCAGTTTATACCCGGACAGGCGGGACTATGGCTACACCTTC. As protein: CASSLYPDRRDYGYTF.

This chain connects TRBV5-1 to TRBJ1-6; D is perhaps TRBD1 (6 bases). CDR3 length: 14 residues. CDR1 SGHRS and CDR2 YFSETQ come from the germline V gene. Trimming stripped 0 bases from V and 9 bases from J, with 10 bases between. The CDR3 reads CASSLVQGGSPLHF. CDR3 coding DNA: TGCGCCAGCAGCTTGGTACAGGGAGGTTCACCCCTCCACTTT.

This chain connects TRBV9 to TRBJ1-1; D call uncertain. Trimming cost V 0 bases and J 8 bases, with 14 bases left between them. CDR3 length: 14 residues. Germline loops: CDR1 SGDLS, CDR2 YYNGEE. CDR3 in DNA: TGTGCCAGCAGCGTAGCCTGGGGTGGATCAGAAGCTTTCTTT. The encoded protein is CASSVAWGGSEAFF.

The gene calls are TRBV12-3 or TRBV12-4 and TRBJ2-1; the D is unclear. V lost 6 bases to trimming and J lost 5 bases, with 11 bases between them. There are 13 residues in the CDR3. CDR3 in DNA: TGTGCCAGCAGGTCGGTTGGTGACAATGAGCAGTTCTTC. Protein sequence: CASRSVGDNEQFF.

CDR3 amino acids: CASSGRGRPSEQYF. In DNA, the CDR3 is TGCGCCAGCAGCGGCCGGGGCCGGCCTTCCGAGCAGTACTTC. The chain uses TRBV5-1 and TRBJ2-7, with D perhaps matching TRBD1 or TRBD2 (5 bases each). Trimming stripped 4 bases from V and 6 bases from J, with 17 bases between. Looked up from germline, CDR1 is SGHRS and CDR2 is YFSETQ. The CDR3 spans 14 residues.

The CDR3 coding sequence is TGTGCCAGCAGTTTGAGGGGGGATTCACCCCTCCACTTT. Protein sequence: CASSLRGDSPLHF. The chain combines TRBV12-3 or TRBV12-4 with TRBJ1-6, with a tentative D call TRBD1 (6 bases). V was clipped by 3 bases and J by 8 bases, with 8 bases between them. The CDR3 has 13 residues.

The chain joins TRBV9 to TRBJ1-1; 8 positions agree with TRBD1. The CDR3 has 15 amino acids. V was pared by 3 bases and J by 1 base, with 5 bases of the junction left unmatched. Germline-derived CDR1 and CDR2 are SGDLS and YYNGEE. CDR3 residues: CASSAAGTGNTEAFF. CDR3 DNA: TGTGCCAGCAGCGCCGCCGGGACAGGGAACACTGAAGCTTTCTTT.

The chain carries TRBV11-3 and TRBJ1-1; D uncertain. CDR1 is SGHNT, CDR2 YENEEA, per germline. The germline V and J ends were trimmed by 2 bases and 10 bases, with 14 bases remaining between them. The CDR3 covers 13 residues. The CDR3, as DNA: TGTGCCAGCAGCTTACAGATTGCGGACCGAGCTTTCTTT. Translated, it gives CASSLQIADRAFF.

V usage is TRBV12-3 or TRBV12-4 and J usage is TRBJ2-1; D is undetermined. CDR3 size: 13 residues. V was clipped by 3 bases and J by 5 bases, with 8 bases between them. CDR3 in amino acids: CASSFALHNEQFF. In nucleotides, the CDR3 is TGTGCCAGCAGTTTTGCCCTCCACAATGAGCAGTTCTTC.

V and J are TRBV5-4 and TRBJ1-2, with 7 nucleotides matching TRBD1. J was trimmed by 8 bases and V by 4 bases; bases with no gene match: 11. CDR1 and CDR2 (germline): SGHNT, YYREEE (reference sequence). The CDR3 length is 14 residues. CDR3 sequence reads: CASSLDRVAFGYTF. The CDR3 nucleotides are TGTGCCAGCAGCCTAGACAGGGTTGCCTTCGGCTACACCTTC.

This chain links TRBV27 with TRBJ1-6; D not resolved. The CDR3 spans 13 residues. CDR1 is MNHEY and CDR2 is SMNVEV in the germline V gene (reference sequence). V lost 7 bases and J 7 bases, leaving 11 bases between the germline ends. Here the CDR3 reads CASTETRNSPLHF. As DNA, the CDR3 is TGTGCCAGCACTGAGACGAGAAATTCACCCCTCCACTTT.

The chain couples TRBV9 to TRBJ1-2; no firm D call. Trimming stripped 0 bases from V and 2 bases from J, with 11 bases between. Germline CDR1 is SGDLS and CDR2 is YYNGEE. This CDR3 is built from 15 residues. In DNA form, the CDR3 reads TGTGCCAGCAGCGTAGGAATACAGTGGAACTATGGCTACACCTTC. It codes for CASSVGIQWNYGYTF.

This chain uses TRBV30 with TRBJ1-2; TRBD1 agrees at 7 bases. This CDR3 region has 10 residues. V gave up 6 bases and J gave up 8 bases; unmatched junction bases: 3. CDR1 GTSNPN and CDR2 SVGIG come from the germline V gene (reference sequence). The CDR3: CACQGGGYTF. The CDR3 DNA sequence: TGTGCCTGCCAGGGGGGCGGCTACACCTTC.

CDR3 DNA sequence: TGCGCCAGCAGCTTGCGAGCGGGGGCTTACGAGCAGTACTTC. As protein: CASSLRAGAYEQYF. This chain joins TRBV5-1 and TRBJ2-7; 8 nucleotides agree with TRBD2. The germline V gene has CDR1 SGHRS and CDR2 YFSETQ. The J segment lost 4 bases and the V segment lost 1 base, leaving 4 bases of the junction unmatched. The CDR3 length is 14 residues.

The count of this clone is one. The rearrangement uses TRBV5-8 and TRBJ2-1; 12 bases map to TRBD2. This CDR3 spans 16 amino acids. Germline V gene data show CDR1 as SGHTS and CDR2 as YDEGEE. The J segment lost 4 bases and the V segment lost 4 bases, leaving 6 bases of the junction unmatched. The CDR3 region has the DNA TGTGCCAGCAGCGCCCTGACTAGCGGGAGATACAATGAGCAGTTCTTC. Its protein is CASSALTSGRYNEQFF. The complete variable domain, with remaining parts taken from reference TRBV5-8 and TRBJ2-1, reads EAGVTQSPTHLIKTRGQQATLRCSPISGHTSVYWYQQALGLGLQFLLWYDEGEERNRGNFPPRFSGRQFPNYSSELNVNALELEDSALYLCASSALTSGRYNEQFFGPGTRLTVL.

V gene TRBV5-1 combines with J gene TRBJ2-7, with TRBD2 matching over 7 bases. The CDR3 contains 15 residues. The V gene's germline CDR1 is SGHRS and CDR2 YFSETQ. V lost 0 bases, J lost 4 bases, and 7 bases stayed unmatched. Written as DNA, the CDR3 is TGCGCCAGCAGCTTGGGGGGAGGGTACAGTTACGAGCAGTACTTC. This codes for CASSLGGGYSYEQYF. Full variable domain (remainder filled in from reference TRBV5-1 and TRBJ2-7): KAGVTQTPRYLIKTRGQQVTLSCSPISGHRSVSWYQQTPGQGLQFLFEYFSETQRNKGNFPGRFSGRQFSNSRSEMNVSTLELGDSALYLCASSLGGGYSYEQYFGPGTRLTVT.

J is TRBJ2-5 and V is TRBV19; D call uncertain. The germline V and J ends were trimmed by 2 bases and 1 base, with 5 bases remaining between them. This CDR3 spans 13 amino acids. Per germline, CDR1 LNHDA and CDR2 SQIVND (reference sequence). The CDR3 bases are TGTGCCAGTAGTATAAGACGCCAAGAGACCCAGTACTTC. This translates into CASSIRRQETQYF. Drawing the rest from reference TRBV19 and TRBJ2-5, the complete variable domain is DGGITQSPKYLFRKEGQNVTLSCEQNLNHDAMYWYRQDPGQGLRLIYYSQIVNDFQKGDIAEGYSVSREKKESFPLTVTSAQKNPTAFYLCASSIRRQETQYFGPGTRLLVL.

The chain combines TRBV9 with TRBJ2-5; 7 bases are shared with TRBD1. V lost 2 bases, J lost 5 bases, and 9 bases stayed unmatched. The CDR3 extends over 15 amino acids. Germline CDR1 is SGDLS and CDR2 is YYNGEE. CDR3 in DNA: TGTGCCAGCAGCGTTGCCGAGGGGGCGTGGGAGACCCAGTACTTC. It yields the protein CASSVAEGAWETQYF.

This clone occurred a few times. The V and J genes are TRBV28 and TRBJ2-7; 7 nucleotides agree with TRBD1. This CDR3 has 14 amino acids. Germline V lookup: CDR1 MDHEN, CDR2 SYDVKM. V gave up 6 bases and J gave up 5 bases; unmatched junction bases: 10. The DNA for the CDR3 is TGTGCCAGCAGGTCCTCACAGGGGTGGCACGAGCAGTACTTC. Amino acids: CASRSSQGWHEQYF.